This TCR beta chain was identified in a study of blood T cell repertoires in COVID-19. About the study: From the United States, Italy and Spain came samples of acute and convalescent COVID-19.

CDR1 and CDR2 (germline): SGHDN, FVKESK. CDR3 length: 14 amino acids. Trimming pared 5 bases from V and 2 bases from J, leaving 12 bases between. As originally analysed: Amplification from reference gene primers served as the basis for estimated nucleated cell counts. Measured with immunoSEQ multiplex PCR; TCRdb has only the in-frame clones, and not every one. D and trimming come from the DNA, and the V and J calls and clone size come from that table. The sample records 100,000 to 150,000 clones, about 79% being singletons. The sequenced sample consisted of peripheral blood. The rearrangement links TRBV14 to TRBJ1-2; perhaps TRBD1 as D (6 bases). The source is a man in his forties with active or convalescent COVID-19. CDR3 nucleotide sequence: TGTGCCAGCAGCTACGGACAGCGCAACTATGGCTACACCTTC. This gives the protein CASSYGQRNYGYTF. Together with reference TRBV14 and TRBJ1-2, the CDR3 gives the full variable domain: EAGVTQFPSHSVIEKGQTVTLRCDPISGHDNLYWYRRVMGKEIKFLLHFVKESKQDESGMPNNRFLAERTGGTYSTLKVQPAELEDSGVYFCASSYGQRNYGYTFGSGTRLTVV.